The entry below describes one T cell receptor (beta chain). The antigen is unknown. Only in-frame clones appear in the TCRdb table, and some are missing; sequencing was by immunoSEQ multiplex PCR. Of roughly 2.5 million clones in the sample, approximately 94% were seen once. This specimen comes from a study of shared clonotypes between healthy human individuals. Study details: For every donor, three CD4 naive, three CD4 memory, two CD8 naive and one CD8 memory plates were used.

Caucasian adults living in Nashville, Tennessee, provided all samples. Whole-study findings and limits: Approximately 5.4% of naive CD4 clonotypes were common to a few donors.

The germline gives CDR1 GTSNPN, CDR2 SVGIG (reference sequence). The CDR3 is 15 amino acids. The junction had 9 bases not matched to a gene; V was cut back by 4 bases and J by 3 bases. V and J are TRBV30 and TRBJ2-3; 8 nucleotides match TRBD1. Material: naive CD4+ T cells sorted from blood. The subset here: CD45RA+ positively selected. This sequence was found in a man aged 18 to 29 in good health. CDR3 coding DNA: TGTGCCTGGACCGTTGGGACAGGACAAACAGATACGCAGTATTTT. Protein product: CAWTVGTGQTDTQYF.